This T cell receptor (beta chain) was identified in a study of blood T cell repertoires in COVID-19. About the study: Specimens from acute and convalescent COVID-19 originated in the United States, Italy and Spain. T cells, B-cell-depleted T cells, or PBMCs supplied cDNA or gDNA.

In the original analysis: Counts of nucleated cells, estimated from reference gene primer amplification, were obtained. Clones were read by immunoSEQ multiplex PCR, and TCRdb kept only the in-frame ones, dropping some. V and J calls and clone size are those listed in that table; D and trimming were worked out from the DNA. The sample yields over 65,000 clones, roughly nine tenths seen once. V trimming: 0 bases; J trimming: 4 bases; junction bases outside the gene matches: 3. This CDR3 spans 16 amino acids. Looked up from germline, CDR1 is SGHRS and CDR2 is YFSETQ. This sequence was found in a human donor in a cohort sampled during active COVID-19. The sequenced material came from peripheral blood. The chain employs TRBV5-1 and TRBJ2-5, with 13 bases identical to TRBD2. The CDR3 sequence: CASSLVTSGRPETQYF. In DNA form, the CDR3 reads TGCGCCAGCAGCTTGGTGACTAGCGGGAGGCCAGAGACCCAGTACTTC.